A single sample gave rise to the 18 T cell receptor beta chains below, sequenced in a study of blood T cell repertoires in COVID-19 (dated by TCRdb to about 2020). The method was the immunoSEQ multiplex PCR assay. The clones in this table, taken by TCRdb from immuneACCESS, are in-frame only. Not every clone is retained; where verified, under half of the shortfall comes from an unresolved V gene, and the cause of the rest is unknown. This sample has about 150,000 clones in its table, and approximately 92% of those were observed once. Together, the top ten hold 15% of the sample. The sequenced sample was peripheral blood. These receptors were taken from a middle-aged woman with acute or convalescent COVID-19.

The J gene is TRBJ2-5, the V gene TRBV7-7; possibly TRBD1 for D (5 bases). V lost 8 bases and J lost 2, with 12 bases in between. Germline CDR1 reads SSHAT; CDR2 reads FNYEAQ (reference sequence). This CDR3 is built from 13 residues. The CDR3 sequence: CASSRTQQETQYF. Written as DNA, the CDR3 is TGTGCCAGCTCCAGGACACAACAAGAGACCCAGTACTTC.

This clone was found once. The chain is built from TRBV30 and TRBJ2-1; TRBD2 aligns across 10 bases. V shed 5 bases and J 8 bases; nucleotides not matched to a gene: 18. Germline V gives CDR1 GTSNPN, CDR2 SVGIG (reference sequence). The CDR3 runs 17 residues. CDR3 bases: TGTGCCTGGGGAGGGATGCACCTAGCGGGAGAATCCGATGAGCAGTTCTTC. It translates to CAWGGMHLAGESDEQFF.

The V and J genes are TRBV29-1 and TRBJ2-2, with D perhaps matching TRBD1 (5 bases). Germline V gene lookup returns CDR1 SQVTM and CDR2 ANQGSEA. Deletions cut 6 bases from V and 5 bases from J, with 19 bases between. This CDR3 contains 15 residues. The DNA for the CDR3 is TGCAGCGTGGCAGGGTCTGGGAAGGGGACCGGGGAGCTGTTTTTT. It translates to CSVAGSGKGTGELFF.

This chain links TRBV30 with TRBJ1-1, with TRBD1 matching over 8 bases. This CDR3 is built from 15 residues. Unmatched junction bases numbered 8, after V lost 2 bases and J lost 3 bases. The V gene's germline CDR1 is GTSNPN and CDR2 SVGIG (reference sequence). The CDR3 region has the DNA TGTGCCTGGAGTACCCCAGGGGGCACGGACACTGAAGCTTTCTTT. As protein: CAWSTPGGTDTEAFF.

V and J are TRBV13 and TRBJ2-7, with TRBD1 matching 9 bases. Germline lookup yields CDR1 PRHDT and CDR2 FYEKMQ (reference sequence). The CDR3 totals 17 residues. V dropped 0 bases and J dropped 4; count of bases not matched to a gene: 10. The chain's CDR3 is CASSLGTSDRGGYEQYF. CDR3 sequence (DNA): TGTGCCAGCAGCTTAGGCACCTCAGACAGGGGGGGTTACGAGCAGTACTTC.

The chain has TRBV2 and TRBJ1-4; TRBD1 might be the D (5 bases). The CDR3 sequence is 14 residues long. Germline V CDR1 and CDR2: SNHLY, FYNNEI. V lost 6 bases and J lost 5, with 13 bases in between. CDR3 nucleotides: TGTGCCAGCAGGTTAGGGGCTTGGAATGAAAAACTGTTTTTT. The encoded protein is CASRLGAWNEKLFF.

V gene TRBV30 combines with J gene TRBJ2-2; TRBD1 is a possible D gene (6 bases). Trimming pared 4 bases from V and 4 bases from J, leaving 10 bases between. This CDR3 comprises 13 residues. Germline CDR1 is GTSNPN and CDR2 is SVGIG (reference sequence). The DNA of the CDR3 is TGTGCCTGGATTCCAGGGGTCACCGGGGAGCTGTTTTTT. Translation: CAWIPGVTGELFF.

This chain uses TRBV7-8 with TRBJ2-1, with 9 bases matching TRBD2. Germline V CDR1 and CDR2: SGHVS, FQNEAQ. The CDR3 sequence is 15 residues long. The V gene end was trimmed by 5 bases and the J gene end by 8 bases; junction bases not matched to a gene: 10. The CDR3 bases are TGTGCCAGCAGCGCTAGCGGGGATGTTAGCTATGAGCAGTTCTTC. Translated: CASSASGDVSYEQFF.

This chain links TRBV24-1 with TRBJ2-7, with 8 bases that match TRBD1. This CDR3 region has 15 residues. V dropped 4 bases and J dropped 2; count of bases not matched to a gene: 6. Germline values: CDR1 KGHDR, CDR2 SFDVKD. The CDR3 sequence: CATSERGTGTYEQYF. CDR3 DNA: TGTGCCACCAGTGAACGCGGGACAGGCACCTACGAGCAGTACTTC.

The count of this clone is one. The rearrangement links TRBV11-3 to TRBJ2-3; 8 positions agree with TRBD2. The germline V gene has CDR1 SGHNT and CDR2 YENEEA. J was trimmed by 4 bases and V by 1 base; bases with no gene match: 13. The CDR3 consists of 18 residues. In nucleotides, the CDR3 is TGTGCCAGCAGCTTAGGAGGGATAGCGGGAACGAGGGCAGATACGCAGTATTTT. The encoded protein is CASSLGGIAGTRADTQYF.

The chain joins TRBV5-1 to TRBJ2-3; maybe TRBD2 (6 bases). This CDR3 is built from 17 residues. With 0 bases removed from V and 0 bases from J, the gap between germline ends came to 14 bases. Germline CDR1 SGHRS, CDR2 YFSETQ. The CDR3 protein is CASSLVSSASSTDTQYF. The CDR3 nucleotides are TGCGCCAGCAGCTTGGTCTCTAGCGCGTCTAGCACAGATACGCAGTATTTT. The whole variable domain, filled in from reference TRBV5-1 and TRBJ2-3, reads KAGVTQTPRYLIKTRGQQVTLSCSPISGHRSVSWYQQTPGQGLQFLFEYFSETQRNKGNFPGRFSGRQFSNSRSEMNVSTLELGDSALYLCASSLVSSASSTDTQYFGPGTRLTVL.

This chain connects TRBV29-1 to TRBJ1-1; a possible D gene is TRBD1 (5 bases). Germline V gene lookup returns CDR1 SQVTM and CDR2 ANQGSEA. Trimming took off 5 bases at V and 7 bases at J, with 20 bases between the two ends. The CDR3 is 14 residues long. In DNA, the CDR3 is TGCAGCGTTTGGGACTTGTTGGCCTCCCTTGAAGCTTTCTTT. It codes for CSVWDLLASLEAFF.

The chain is built from TRBV3-1 (or the pseudogene TRBV3-2) and TRBJ2-7, with TRBD2 identical over 8 bases. CDR1 and CDR2 (germline): LGHDT, YNNKEL (reference sequence). V lost 1 base to trimming and J lost 3 bases; unmatched junction nucleotides: 5. The CDR3 loop spans 15 amino acids. CDR3 sequence reads: CASSQVSGTNYEQYF. CDR3 DNA sequence: TGTGCCAGCAGCCAAGTTAGCGGGACTAACTACGAGCAGTACTTC.

The chain carries TRBV27 and TRBJ1-2, with 7 bases lining up with TRBD1. Losses at the gene ends were 6 bases for V and 4 bases for J; bases not matched to a gene: 14. Germline CDR1 is MNHEY and CDR2 is SMNVEV (reference sequence). This CDR3 contains 16 residues. In nucleotides, the CDR3 is TGTGCCAGCAGCCCTATCATCGGAGGGACAGTCTATGGCTACACCTTC. Amino acids: CASSPIIGGTVYGYTF.

The gene calls are TRBV6-4 and TRBJ1-1; D might be TRBD1 (6 bases). The V gene lost 6 bases and the J gene lost 8 bases, with 16 bases spanning the gap. Germline V gene sequence: CDR1 MRHNA, CDR2 SNTAGT. This CDR3 region has 13 residues. This CDR3 is CASRLDSTGEAFF. CDR3 sequence (DNA): TGTGCCAGCAGGTTGGACAGTACGGGGGAAGCTTTCTTT.

The chain is built from TRBV14 and TRBJ2-3; 8 positions agree with TRBD2. The CDR3 loop spans 17 amino acids. Losses at the gene ends were 1 base for V and 2 bases for J; bases not matched to a gene: 8. The germline CDR1 and CDR2 sequences are SGHDN and FVKESK. The CDR3 region has the DNA TGTGCCAGCAGCCAAGGCTGGGCGGGAGGTACCACAGATACGCAGTATTTT. Amino acid sequence: CASSQGWAGGTTDTQYF.

The J gene is TRBJ2-7, the V gene TRBV30; tentatively, D is TRBD1 (6 bases). Trimming took 3 bases from V and 1 from J, leaving 22 bases between them. This CDR3 comprises 17 residues. CDR1 is GTSNPN, CDR2 SVGIG, per germline (reference sequence). This CDR3 reads CAWRAGALRPFSYEQYF. CDR3 bases: TGTGCCTGGAGGGCAGGGGCCCTACGCCCTTTTTCCTACGAGCAGTACTTC.

This chain uses TRBV4-1 with TRBJ2-1; D unresolved. Germline V lookup: CDR1 MGHRA, CDR2 YSYEKL. CDR3 length equals 15 residues. V dropped 0 bases and J dropped 5 bases, with 11 bases sitting between them. In DNA, the CDR3 is TGCGCCAGCAGCCAAGACCAGGCCATAAACAATGAGCAGTTCTTC. Its translation: CASSQDQAINNEQFF.